This T cell receptor (beta chain) appears in the sequencing data of a study of identical twins. Each cDNA held unique molecular identifiers, and template switching gave it a universal primer site. MiXCR was run by TCRdb on the 5' RACE reads, yielding one entry per CDR3 protein. The sample has under 900,000 distinct CDR3 sequences; around an eighth are singletons. Study-level findings and limits: Within cord blood, abundant beta clonotypes carried fewer insertions, but memory repertoires showed no such trend. Partly confounded zero-insertion analyses could result from invariant MAIT and iNKT cells.

This clonotype was counted at least ten times. Its antigen is not identified. Losses at the gene ends were 6 bases for V and 2 bases for J; bases not matched to a gene: 4. This CDR3 comprises 14 residues. Healthy Caucasian donors formed the entire cohort. This same sample was also taken into another study, of yellow fever vaccine responses in identical twins.

The material sequenced was PBMCs. The chain couples TRBV12-3 or TRBV12-4 to TRBJ2-1, with 7 nucleotides matching TRBD2. The TCR sequence derives from a woman between 18 and 29 years old in good health. The CDR3 DNA reads TGTGCCAGCAGCCCGGGACTAACCTACAATGAGCAGTTCTTC. Amino acids: CASSPGLTYNEQFF.